This T cell receptor (beta chain) was sequenced for a study of shared clonotypes between healthy human individuals. Worth noting for this clone: Antigen specificity is unknown.

Study-level results: Sample collection involved blood only; tissue repertoires are likely different.

Each PCR replicate from the sorted subsets contained 150 to 250 ng DNA, which is about 30,000 T cell genomes. Repertoires were generated with immunoSEQ multiplex PCR, while TCRdb's copy carries only in-frame clones and drops some. The table lists more than 2 million clones, approximately 94% of them singletons. Trimming shortened V by 3 bases and J by 3 bases, and 14 bases separated the two germline ends. Germline V gene data show CDR1 as SGHNT and CDR2 as YYREEE (reference sequence). The CDR3 totals 15 residues. Naive CD8 cells were CD45RO-negative, positively selected for CCR7, excluding terminally differentiated effector memory CD45RA+ cells.

The clonotype was recovered from a man aged 18-30 years in good health. The chain links TRBV5-4 to TRBJ2-3; D remains ambiguous. The sample comprised naive CD8+ T cells sorted from blood. The CDR3 region is CASSSPGLGTDTQYF. CDR3 DNA sequence: TGTGCCAGCAGCTCACCGGGCCTCGGGACAGATACGCAGTATTTT.